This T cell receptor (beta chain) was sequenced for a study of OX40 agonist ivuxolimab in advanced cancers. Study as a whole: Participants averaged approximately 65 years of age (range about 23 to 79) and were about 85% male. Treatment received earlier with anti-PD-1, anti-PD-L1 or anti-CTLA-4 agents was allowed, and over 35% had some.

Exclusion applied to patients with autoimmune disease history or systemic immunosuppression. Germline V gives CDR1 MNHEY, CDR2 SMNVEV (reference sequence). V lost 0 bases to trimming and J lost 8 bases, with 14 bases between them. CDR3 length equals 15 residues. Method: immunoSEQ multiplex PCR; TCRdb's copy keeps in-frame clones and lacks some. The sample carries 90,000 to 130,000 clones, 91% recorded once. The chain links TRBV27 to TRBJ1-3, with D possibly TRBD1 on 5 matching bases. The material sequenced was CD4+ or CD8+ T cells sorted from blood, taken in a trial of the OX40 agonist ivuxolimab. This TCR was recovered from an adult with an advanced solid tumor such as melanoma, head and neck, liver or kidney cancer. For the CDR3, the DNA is TGTGCCAGCAGTTTATCGGCAGGGAAGGCATACACCATATATTTT. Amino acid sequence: CASSLSAGKAYTIYF.